The entry below describes one T cell receptor beta chain. Antigen unknown. This CDR3 has 16 amino acids. V shed 6 bases and J shed 7 bases, with 19 bases lying between them. Germline-derived CDR1 and CDR2 are MNHEY and SVGAGI. TCR beta cDNA libraries had unique molecular identifiers. TCRdb passed the PCR reads through MiXCR, listing each CDR3 protein once. The table lists hundreds of thousands of distinct CDR3 sequences, around 27% of them singletons. The data were obtained in a study of post-analysis software for immune sequencing data. Study conclusions and caveats: In patients, about five TRBV segments were more frequent than in controls, with TRBV5-6, TRBV5-1 and TRBV20-1 among them.

The V gene is TRBV6-5, the J gene TRBJ2-6; unclear D gene. Sequences were obtained from blood. The TCR was taken from a girl aged 10 to 17 with multiple sclerosis. The CDR3, as DNA: TGTGCCAGCAGATATACCGGGTCCGCGGCCGCCAACGTCCTGACTTTC. Protein: CASRYTGSAAANVLTF.